The 13 T cell receptor beta chains below come from one sample, sequenced in a study of beta chain features in type 1 diabetes. Study-wide points: Among patients with Type 1 diabetes, TCRB CDR3s were moderately but significantly shorter in every one of the four CD4+ subsets.

Their antigens are not known. The sequenced template was cDNA made from the entire isolated RNA. Sequenced by immunoSEQ multiplex PCR; TCRdb stores in-frame clones only, minus some. Here the sample spans roughly 340,000 clones, approximately 15% being singletons. Material: naive CD4+ T cells from blood. Receptors originate from a woman younger than 30 with type 1 diabetes.

This sequence joins TRBV6-1 and TRBJ2-7; 8 bases are shared with TRBD1. This CDR3 contains 13 residues. CDR1 is MNHNS and CDR2 is SASEGT in the germline V gene. Trimming cost V 6 bases and J 7 bases; bases outside gene matches: 8. The CDR3 sequence: CASSWQGAREQYV. CDR3 coding DNA: TGTGCCAGCAGCTGGCAGGGGGCGCGGGAGCAGTACGTC.

This clone was seen a few times. The chain is built from TRBV19 and TRBJ2-1; 9 nucleotides agree with TRBD2. Germline CDR1 LNHDA, CDR2 SQIVND (reference sequence). The length of the CDR3 is 16 residues. V lost 7 bases and J lost 7; bases outside the gene matches: 14. The CDR3 DNA follows: TGTGCCAGTACCCTCACCACGGCGGGAGGGCAGAATGAGCAGTTCTTC. Translation gives CASTLTTAGGQNEQFF.

The table lists this clone with a few counts. This chain joins TRBV28 and TRBJ2-1; 10 nucleotides match TRBD1. Germline V CDR1 and CDR2: MDHEN, SYDVKM. CDR3 size: 16 residues. With 3 bases clipped from V and 10 bases from J, the junction kept 12 bases outside the gene matches. CDR3 residues: CASSFRGQGYGGEQFF. As DNA, the CDR3 is TGTGCCAGCAGTTTTAGGGGACAGGGGTACGGCGGGGAGCAGTTCTTC.

The gene calls are TRBV11-2 and TRBJ2-3, with TRBD2 identical over 11 bases. The CDR3 length is 16 residues. Per the germline V gene, CDR1 is SGHAT and CDR2 is FQNNGV. Trimming took 5 bases from V and 2 from J; bases not matched to a gene: 6. In DNA, the CDR3 is TGTGCCAGCAGCCAAGGGACTAGCGGACACACAGATACGCAGTATTTT. This translates into CASSQGTSGHTDTQYF.

This clone was picked up a small number of times. The chain employs TRBV7-2 and TRBJ2-1; no firm D call. Germline CDR1 reads SGHTA; CDR2 reads FQGNSA. Trimming took off 1 base at V and 6 bases at J, with 4 bases between the two ends. The CDR3 has 12 amino acids. The CDR3 is CASSLVSNEQFF. CDR3 sequence (DNA): TGTGCCAGCAGCTTAGTCAGCAATGAGCAGTTCTTC.

There are a few counts of this clone. The CDR3 nucleotides read TGTGCCAGCTCGTACGGACAGGGAGGTGGCACCGGGGAGCTGTTTTTT. It yields the protein CASSYGQGGGTGELFF. The J gene is TRBJ2-2, the V gene TRBV18; 8 nucleotides line up with TRBD1. The CDR3 is 16 amino acids. Germline V gene lookup returns CDR1 KGHSH and CDR2 LQKENI. Trimming at V came to 6 bases and at J to 4 bases, leaving 10 bases not matched to a gene.

This clone was counted ten times or more. This chain links TRBV29-1 with TRBJ2-7; TRBD1 matches at 7 bases. The length of the CDR3 is 11 residues. In germline, CDR1 is SQVTM, CDR2 ANQGSEA. V was pared by 3 bases and J by 7 bases, with 3 bases of the junction left unmatched. The CDR3 nucleotides read TGCAGCGTTGATGACAGGGTGGAGCAGTACTTC. The encoded protein is CSVDDRVEQYF.

A few counts support this clone. This chain uses TRBV28 with TRBJ2-7; 8 bases map to TRBD1. Unmatched junction bases numbered 11, after V lost 5 bases and J lost 8 bases. CDR1 and CDR2 from the germline V gene are MDHEN and SYDVKM. The CDR3 has 14 amino acids. The CDR3: CASSPPGGGFKQYF. CDR3 in DNA: TGTGCCAGCAGTCCCCCAGGGGGCGGTTTTAAGCAGTACTTC.

V usage is TRBV9 and J usage is TRBJ2-6; perhaps TRBD2 as D (7 bases). This CDR3 is built from 16 residues. From germline, CDR1 is SGDLS and CDR2 YYNGEE. V lost 4 bases, J lost 4 bases, and 15 bases lay in between. The CDR3 DNA is TGTGCCAGCAGCCGGTGGGGGGGCGCCGGGGCCAACGTCCTGACTTTC. This translates into CASSRWGGAGANVLTF.

This clone was counted between two and nine times. The chain carries TRBV28 and TRBJ1-5, with 7 bases that match TRBD1. Germline V gene data show CDR1 as MDHEN and CDR2 as SYDVKM. CDR3 size: 13 residues. V shed 4 bases and J 6 bases; nucleotides not matched to a gene: 3. The CDR3 bases are TGTGCCAGCAGTTCCTCAGGGGGTCAGCCCCAGCATTTT. Its translation is CASSSSGGQPQHF.

This clone was picked up a small number of times. The genes are TRBV5-4 and TRBJ2-5; 8 bases are a match to TRBD1. The V segment lost 4 bases and the J segment 5 bases; nucleotides outside the gene matches: 4. The CDR3 has 13 residues. Per the germline V gene, CDR1 is SGHNT and CDR2 is YYREEE (reference sequence). CDR3: CASSLTGDETQYF. Here the CDR3 DNA reads TGTGCCAGCAGCCTGACAGGGGACGAGACCCAGTACTTC. Complete variable domain (other parts from reference TRBV5-4 and TRBJ2-5): ETGVTQSPTHLIKTRGQQVTLRCSSQSGHNTVSWYQQALGQGPQFIFQYYREEENGRGNFPPRFSGLQFPNYSSELNVNALELDDSALYLCASSLTGDETQYFGPGTRLLVL.

This sequence joins TRBV5-1 and TRBJ2-7; the match to TRBD1 covers 9 bases. V lost 4 bases and J lost 7; bases outside the gene matches: 9. Germline lookup yields CDR1 SGHRS and CDR2 YFSETQ. This CDR3 spans 14 amino acids. CDR3 residues: CASSIQGAVGEQYF. DNA of the CDR3: TGCGCCAGCAGCATACAGGGGGCGGTGGGGGAGCAGTACTTC.

There are a few counts of this clone. This sequence joins TRBV19 and TRBJ1-1, with TRBD1 matching over 10 bases. CDR1 is LNHDA and CDR2 is SQIVND in the germline V gene (reference sequence). The junction had 5 bases not matched to a gene; V was cut back by 4 bases and J by 0 bases. The CDR3 has 16 amino acids. The CDR3: CASSTWDRGLNTEAFF. CDR3 nucleotide sequence: TGTGCCAGTAGTACCTGGGACAGGGGATTGAACACTGAAGCTTTCTTT.